The next 30 T cell receptor beta chains were all read from a single sample in a study of identical twins. TCRdb passed the 5' RACE reads through MiXCR, listing each CDR3 protein once. Of fewer than 800,000 distinct CDR3 sequences listed, about 7.1% were seen once; the top ten hold roughly 1.6%. The same data also contributed to another study, on yellow fever vaccine responses in identical twins.

The sequenced material came from PBMCs. The receptor set was obtained from a woman younger than 35 in good health.

This clonotype came up a few times. This rearrangement joins TRBV28 to TRBJ1-1; D not resolved. Trimming cost V 7 bases and J 0 bases, with 12 bases left between them. CDR3 length equals 14 residues. Germline V gene sequence: CDR1 MDHEN, CDR2 SYDVKM. CDR3 bases: TGTGCCAGCACCTCGGTGCCCTTGAACACTGAAGCTTTCTTT. This gives the protein CASTSVPLNTEAFF.

This clonotype was detected a few times. This chain joins TRBV3-1 and TRBJ2-2; a possible D gene is TRBD2 (6 bases). V was trimmed by 0 bases and J by 2 bases, leaving 16 bases between them. The CDR3 has 18 amino acids. Looked up from germline, CDR1 is LGHDT and CDR2 is YNNKEL (reference sequence). In DNA form, the CDR3 reads TGTGCCAGCAGCCAAGAATACGGGGGACGGACAAACACCGGGGAGCTGTTTTTT. Protein product: CASSQEYGGRTNTGELFF.

The chain uses TRBV7-9 and TRBJ2-1, with D hard to call. V gave up 3 bases and J gave up 2 bases, with 5 bases separating them. CDR1 and CDR2 from the germline V gene are SEHNR and FQNEAQ (reference sequence). This CDR3 contains 13 residues. The CDR3 region has the DNA TGTGCCAGCAGCTTGTCCACCTACAATGAGCAGTTCTTC. It is translated as CASSLSTYNEQFF.

The chain combines TRBV7-8 with TRBJ2-5; a possible D gene is TRBD1 (7 bases). Deletions cut 3 bases from V and 4 bases from J, with 15 bases between. The CDR3 contains 15 residues. CDR1 and CDR2 from the germline V gene are SGHVS and FQNEAQ. This CDR3 is CASSFAAGGGETQYF. The DNA for the CDR3 is TGTGCCAGCAGCTTCGCGGCAGGGGGAGGAGAGACCCAGTACTTC.

The chain couples TRBV11-2 to TRBJ2-3; D is undetermined. The V gene's germline CDR1 is SGHAT and CDR2 FQNNGV. Trimming shortened V by 0 bases and J by 2 bases, and 9 bases separated the two germline ends. This CDR3 has 15 residues. CDR3 coding DNA: TGTGCCAGCAGCTTAGAATCACAGCTCACAGATACGCAGTATTTT. This sequence encodes CASSLESQLTDTQYF.

This chain uses TRBV27 with TRBJ2-1; D call uncertain. Trimming shortened V by 10 bases and J by 3 bases, and 7 bases separated the two germline ends. In germline, CDR1 is MNHEY, CDR2 SMNVEV (reference sequence). The CDR3 runs to 11 residues. CDR3 DNA sequence: TGTGCCACGGTTTACTACAATGAGCAGTTCTTC. Its protein product is CATVYYNEQFF.

This clonotype was seen only a few times. The V gene is TRBV18, the J gene TRBJ2-1; D perhaps matches TRBD1 (6 bases). V was cut by 1 base and J by 7 bases, with 11 bases left in between. The CDR3 has 14 residues. Per germline, CDR1 KGHSH and CDR2 LQKENI. CDR3 region: CASSPQQGRNEQFF. The CDR3 nucleotides read TGTGCCAGCTCACCACAACAGGGAAGGAATGAGCAGTTCTTC.

This clonotype appeared many times. V gene TRBV6-6 combines with J gene TRBJ1-1, with a possible D match to TRBD1 (5 bases). Germline CDR1 is MNHNY and CDR2 is SVGAGI (reference sequence). The CDR3 is 11 amino acids. V gave up 11 bases and J gave up 4 bases, with 11 bases separating them. In DNA, the CDR3 is TGTGCCGGGGCGGGGGGCACTGAAGCTTTCTTT. Its translation is CAGAGGTEAFF.

The gene calls are TRBV12-3 or TRBV12-4 and TRBJ1-1; weak D call: TRBD1 (6 bases). The CDR3 is made up of 16 amino acids. The germline V and J ends were trimmed by 6 bases and 5 bases, with 22 bases remaining between them. CDR3 protein: CASSLSPGGANTEAFF. The CDR3 bases are TGTGCCAGCAGCCTGAGCCCCGGGGGGGCTAATACTGAAGCTTTCTTT.

This clonotype was seen repeatedly, ten times or more. J is TRBJ2-3 and V is TRBV29-1, with D tentatively TRBD1 or TRBD2 (5 bases each). The CDR3 spans 12 residues. Germline CDR1 SQVTM, CDR2 ANQGSEA. Between the trimmed V and J ends, which lost 6 bases and 4 bases, there was a span of 11 bases. CDR3 region: CSVTGTADTQYF. DNA for the CDR3: TGCAGCGTAACGGGGACCGCAGATACGCAGTATTTT.

V is TRBV7-9 and J is TRBJ2-5; TRBD2 matches 7 bases. The V segment lost 4 bases and the J segment 4 bases; nucleotides outside the gene matches: 6. The CDR3 spans 14 residues. CDR1 and CDR2 from the germline V gene are SEHNR and FQNEAQ (reference sequence). CDR3 sequence reads: CASSSTSQGETQYF. The CDR3 coding sequence is TGTGCCAGCAGCTCGACTAGCCAAGGAGAGACCCAGTACTTC.

This clonotype was seen only a few times. The J gene is TRBJ2-1, the V gene TRBV4-1; D is possibly TRBD1 (6 bases). Trimming pared 6 bases from V and 8 bases from J, leaving 17 bases between. CDR3 length: 14 amino acids. CDR1 and CDR2 (germline): MGHRA, YSYEKL. The CDR3 region has the DNA TGCGCCAGCAGACAGGGAGTAGGGGGTGATGAGCAGTTCTTC. Amino acid sequence: CASRQGVGGDEQFF.

This clonotype was detected many times. The chain carries TRBV7-2 and TRBJ2-7; D is unclear. With 8 bases removed from V and 4 bases from J, the gap between germline ends came to 15 bases. There are 13 residues in the CDR3. Germline values: CDR1 SGHTA, CDR2 FQGNSA. In DNA form, the CDR3 reads TGTGCCAGCCGCCTTGTAGTTGGTTACGAGCAGTACTTC. Protein: CASRLVVGYEQYF.

This clonotype was detected a few times. V is TRBV2 and J is TRBJ2-2; no clear D gene. The V end was cut by 3 bases, the J end by 9 bases, with 11 bases between. CDR3 length equals 13 residues. Germline V gene data show CDR1 as SNHLY and CDR2 as FYNNEI. CDR3 DNA sequence: TGTGCCAGCAGTGACTTTCTCGAGCGGGAGCTGTTTTTT. Its protein is CASSDFLERELFF.

This clonotype has only a few counts. The chain combines TRBV9 with TRBJ1-1; D unresolved. Trimming cost V 0 bases and J 4 bases, with 13 bases left between them. The CDR3 contains 15 residues. CDR1 and CDR2 (germline): SGDLS, YYNGEE. CDR3 in DNA: TGTGCCAGCAGCGTAGCTCCGGACCTCATCACTGAAGCTTTCTTT. Translation gives CASSVAPDLITEAFF.

The gene calls are TRBV29-1 and TRBJ2-1; no clear D. The V gene's germline CDR1 is SQVTM and CDR2 ANQGSEA. The CDR3 totals 11 residues. The CDR3 nucleotides read TGCACCATTCGGACCTACAATGAGCAGTTCTTC. Its translation: CTIRTYNEQFF.

There are a few counts of this clonotype. The chain joins TRBV5-1 to TRBJ2-7; a possible D gene is TRBD2 (6 bases). In germline, CDR1 is SGHRS, CDR2 YFSETQ. Trimming took off 5 bases at V and 2 bases at J, with 11 bases between the two ends. There are 13 residues in the CDR3. CDR3 bases: TGCGCCAGCAGGCCCCGGGGGACCTACGAGCAGTACGTC. Amino acids: CASRPRGTYEQYV.

This clonotype was seen only a few times. This chain links TRBV20-1 with TRBJ1-2; D perhaps matches TRBD1 (5 bases). Germline CDR1 DFQATT, CDR2 SNEGSKA (reference sequence). The V end lost 3 bases, the J end lost 4 bases, and 12 bases lay between the germline ends. The CDR3 runs to 13 residues. DNA for the CDR3: TGCAGTGCTAGGGAGACAGCCTCCTATGGCTACACCTTC. Amino acid sequence: CSARETASYGYTF.

In its sample, this clonotype was seen many times. The CDR3 DNA follows: TGTGCCAGCTCGTACAGATTAAATTCACCCCTCCACTTT. Its translation is CASSYRLNSPLHF. The chain recombines TRBV12-3 or TRBV12-4 with TRBJ1-6; D gene uncertain. V lost 8 bases, J lost 7 bases, and 12 bases lay in between. CDR3 length equals 13 residues.

This sequence joins TRBV18 and TRBJ2-7; 12 positions agree with TRBD1. V gave up 3 bases and J gave up 5 bases; unmatched junction bases: 2. From germline, CDR1 is KGHSH and CDR2 LQKENI. This CDR3 region has 14 residues. The CDR3 DNA reads TGTGCCAGCTCACCTGGGACAGGGGGCAACGAGCAGTACTTC. It encodes CASSPGTGGNEQYF.

This clonotype has more than one count but fewer than ten. The chain recombines TRBV7-9 with TRBJ1-1, with a weak D call TRBD1 (5 bases). Trimming shortened V by 4 bases and J by 5 bases, and 17 bases separated the two germline ends. The CDR3 is 15 residues long. Germline CDR1 is SEHNR and CDR2 is FQNEAQ (reference sequence). The CDR3: CASSSPGPRTTEAFF. CDR3 DNA sequence: TGTGCCAGCAGCTCCCCGGGACCCAGGACTACTGAAGCTTTCTTT.

This sequence joins TRBV20-1 and TRBJ2-3; weak D call: TRBD2 (6 bases). The germline CDR1 and CDR2 sequences are DFQATT and SNEGSKA (reference sequence). The CDR3 loop spans 13 amino acids. V lost 7 bases, J lost 3 bases, and 14 bases lay in between. The CDR3 loop reads CSVVTGVTDTQYF. The CDR3 DNA sequence: TGCAGTGTGGTGACGGGAGTGACAGATACGCAGTATTTT.

The V call is TRBV28, the J call TRBJ2-1; 13 nucleotides align to TRBD2. CDR1 is MDHEN and CDR2 is SYDVKM in the germline V gene. V trimming: 6 bases; J trimming: 2 bases; junction bases outside the gene matches: 10. CDR3 size: 18 residues. CDR3 residues: CASRLLAGGGRAYNEQFF. CDR3 bases: TGTGCCAGCAGGCTACTAGCGGGAGGGGGCCGGGCCTACAATGAGCAGTTCTTC.

This clonotype was counted a few times. V gene TRBV4-1 combines with J gene TRBJ2-1; perhaps TRBD2 as D (5 bases). CDR3 length: 16 residues. The V end lost 3 bases, the J end lost 9 bases, and 21 bases lay between the germline ends. Germline V gives CDR1 MGHRA, CDR2 YSYEKL. The CDR3 DNA sequence: TGCGCCAGCAGCCATTCCCCGGGCCAAGTTGCGGGTGAGCAGTTCTTC. It is translated as CASSHSPGQVAGEQFF.

The V call is TRBV20-1, the J call TRBJ2-5; 15 nucleotides agree with TRBD2. The germline CDR1 and CDR2 sequences are DFQATT and SNEGSKA (reference sequence). Unmatched junction bases numbered 7, after V lost 0 bases and J lost 5 bases. The CDR3 runs 17 residues. The CDR3 here is CSARDGTSGGPPETQYF. The CDR3, as DNA: TGCAGTGCTAGAGATGGGACTAGCGGGGGGCCACCCGAGACCCAGTACTTC.

As to this clonotype: The germline gene is not matched at one end of the junction; a read error may be the cause. The chain has TRBV12-3 or TRBV12-4 and TRBJ2-1; TRBD1 aligns across 12 bases. This CDR3 region has 18 residues. CDR3 nucleotides: TGTACCAGCAGTTTAAGATCCTGGGACAGGGGGCCGTACAATGAGCAGTTCTTC. It codes for CTSSLRSWDRGPYNEQFF.

This chain links TRBV28 with TRBJ1-2; D might be TRBD1 (6 bases). Deletions cut 5 bases from V and 5 bases from J, with 12 bases between. The CDR3 consists of 13 residues. Germline V gene lookup returns CDR1 MDHEN and CDR2 SYDVKM. This chain's CDR3 is CASSRGIRYGYTF. CDR3 nucleotides: TGTGCCAGCAGTAGGGGGATTAGATATGGCTACACCTTC.

V usage is TRBV6-1 and J usage is TRBJ2-2; weak D call: TRBD2 (6 bases). V dropped 6 bases and J dropped 2 bases, with 10 bases sitting between them. The germline V gene encodes CDR1 MNHNS and CDR2 SASEGT. This CDR3 is built from 14 residues. In DNA, the CDR3 is TGTGCCAGCAGGAACGGGGGAAACACCGGGGAGCTGTTTTTT. Translation: CASRNGGNTGELFF.

This clonotype was seen a few times. The chain links TRBV20-1 to TRBJ1-1; no reliable D call. Between the trimmed V and J ends, which lost 3 bases and 1 base, there was a span of 9 bases. The germline V gene has CDR1 DFQATT and CDR2 SNEGSKA (reference sequence). The CDR3 has 13 amino acids. CDR3 sequence reads: CSASSFRNTEAFF. The DNA for the CDR3 is TGCAGTGCTAGCTCGTTCAGGAACACTGAAGCTTTCTTT.

This clonotype was counted a few times. The gene calls are TRBV28 and TRBJ2-7; D might be TRBD1 (6 bases). The CDR3 has 15 amino acids. The V end was cut by 5 bases, the J end by 4 bases, with 18 bases between. The germline gives CDR1 MDHEN, CDR2 SYDVKM. As DNA, the CDR3 is TGTGCCAGCAGTATATCAGGGGCGAGGGCGTACGAGCAGTACTTC. As protein: CASSISGARAYEQYF.